This TCR beta chain appears in the sequencing data of a study of graft-versus-host responses after intestinal transplantation. The germline CDR1 and CDR2 sequences are MGHRA and YSYEKL. The CDR3 length is 13 residues. Trimming removed 6 bases at V and 11 bases at J, with 16 bases between. For this clone: Its antigen remains unknown.

The table came from immunoSEQ multiplex PCR; TCRdb's copy has only in-frame clones and leaves some out. The data show over 85,000 clones, over 80% seen once. This sample comprised unstimulated CD8+ T cells sorted from spleen or lymph node cells, obtained before intestinal transplant. The origin of this receptor is a human donor who received an intestinal transplant. V is TRBV4-1 and J is TRBJ1-4; D gene unclear. The DNA for the CDR3 is TGCGCCAGCAGTCCAAATCTCGCGGGGAAACTGTTTTTT. Translating it yields CASSPNLAGKLFF.